The clone carrying this T cell receptor beta chain was detected ten times or more. The data are from a study of T-cell reconstitution after alpha-beta-depleted transplantation in children. For TCRbeta, the library was prepared with unique molecular identifiers. TCRdb passed the PCR reads through MiXCR, listing each CDR3 protein once. The table lists roughly 350,000 distinct CDR3 sequences, around 10% of them singletons. Trimming stripped 8 bases from V and 7 bases from J, with 18 bases between. Germline V gene sequence: CDR1 MNHEY, CDR2 SMNVEV (reference sequence). The CDR3 sequence is 13 residues long.

The chain employs TRBV27 and TRBJ2-7, with D perhaps TRBD2 (6 bases). This TCR came from a human donor who donated a stem cell graft to a child with acute lymphoblastic leukemia. Sequences were derived from PBMCs from the stem cell graft donor, sampled from the stem cell graft. CDR3 nucleotide sequence: TGTGCCAGCGGATGGGACCGACTAGGAGAGCAGTACTTC. It is translated as CASGWDRLGEQYF.